This T cell receptor (beta chain) was identified in a study of blood T cell repertoires in COVID-19. V gave up 2 bases and J gave up 4 bases; unmatched junction bases: 3. The germline V gene has CDR1 SGHVS and CDR2 FQNEAQ. The CDR3 is 15 amino acids. Participant-reported clinical history was the basis for cohort assignment. This clone was found a few times. Methods used by the authors: By means of reference gene primer amplification, nucleated cell counts were estimated. Produced via immunoSEQ multiplex PCR; TCRdb's table is partial and in-frame only. V and J calls and clone size come straight from that table; D and trimming were deduced from the DNA. The table lists about 150,000 clones, about nine tenths of them singletons.

The sample comprised PBMCs or T cells enriched from blood (not recorded which). The receptor comes from a woman aged 40 to 55 who had been exposed to COVID-19. The chain has TRBV7-8 and TRBJ2-1, with TRBD2 matching 9 bases. The CDR3 DNA reads as TGTGCCAGCAGCTTACTAACTAGCGGGTACAATGAGCAGTTCTTC. As protein: CASSLLTSGYNEQFF.